A selection of T cell receptor beta chains follows, all from one sample in a study of blood T cell repertoires in COVID-19. Repertoires were generated with immunoSEQ multiplex PCR, while TCRdb's copy carries only in-frame clones and drops some. The sample consists of about 200,000 clones, around 90% of them appearing once. The specimen was peripheral blood. The origin of the receptors is a man between 50 and 59 years old with acute or convalescent COVID-19. Both conserved end residues are part of each CDR3. The order of the fields is D gene, clone size, J gene, V gene, CDR3 protein, CDR3 DNA. A D gene is named only where the DNA matches it firmly. Clone size appears in some rows only: once, few, many, or a class for an expanded clone.

D gene: TRBD1; clone size: -; J gene: TRBJ1-5; V gene: TRBV19; CDR3 protein: CASTPTGGGQPQHF; CDR3 DNA: TGTGCCAGTACCCCGACAGGGGGCGGACAGCCCCAGCATTTT
D gene: -; clone size: few; J gene: TRBJ2-7; V gene: TRBV9; CDR3 protein: CASSVSDRYEQYF; CDR3 DNA: TGTGCCAGCAGCGTATCGGACAGATACGAGCAGTACTTC
D gene: -; clone size: -; J gene: TRBJ1-1; V gene: TRBV6-5; CDR3 protein: CASSGGLPNTEAFF; CDR3 DNA: TGTGCCAGCAGCGGGGGACTCCCGAACACTGAAGCTTTCTTT
D gene: -; clone size: -; J gene: TRBJ2-3; V gene: TRBV19; CDR3 protein: CASSLRGGDGYSDTQYF; CDR3 DNA: TGTGCCAGTAGTTTGAGGGGGGGCGATGGATACTCAGATACGCAGTATTTT
D gene: TRBD1; clone size: -; J gene: TRBJ2-2; V gene: TRBV19; CDR3 protein: CATRPGQRLTGELFF; CDR3 DNA: TGTGCCACCAGACCGGGACAGCGATTGACCGGGGAGCTGTTTTTT
D gene: TRBD1; clone size: -; J gene: TRBJ1-2; V gene: TRBV19; CDR3 protein: CASSARQGIGNGYTF; CDR3 DNA: TGTGCCAGTAGTGCGCGACAGGGTATAGGAAATGGCTACACCTTC
D gene: TRBD2; clone size: -; J gene: TRBJ2-1; V gene: TRBV9; CDR3 protein: CASSGTSGRINEQFF; CDR3 DNA: TGTGCCAGCAGCGGAACTAGCGGGAGGATTAATGAGCAGTTCTTC
D gene: -; clone size: -; J gene: TRBJ1-5; V gene: TRBV18; CDR3 protein: CASSPQGGQQPQHF; CDR3 DNA: TGTGCCAGCTCCCCCCAGGGAGGGCAGCAGCCCCAGCATTTT
D gene: -; clone size: -; J gene: TRBJ2-2; V gene: TRBV7-6; CDR3 protein: CASSSANTGELFF; CDR3 DNA: TGTGCCAGCAGCTCAGCGAACACCGGGGAGCTGTTTTTT
D gene: -; clone size: few; J gene: TRBJ2-7; V gene: TRBV11-2; CDR3 protein: CASSPIKRTYEQYF; CDR3 DNA: TGTGCCAGCAGCCCGATTAAGCGCACCTACGAGCAGTACTTC
D gene: -; clone size: -; J gene: TRBJ2-5; V gene: TRBV9; CDR3 protein: CASSYPSDPGGETQYF; CDR3 DNA: TGTGCCAGCAGCTACCCCTCCGACCCCGGCGGGGAGACCCAGTACTTC
D gene: -; clone size: -; J gene: TRBJ1-5; V gene: TRBV19; CDR3 protein: CASSRNNYSNQPQHF; CDR3 DNA: TGTGCCAGTAGTAGGAACAACTATAGCAATCAGCCCCAGCATTTT
D gene: -; clone size: -; J gene: TRBJ2-1; V gene: TRBV27; CDR3 protein: CASSLSGLRTNEQFF; CDR3 DNA: TGTGCCAGCAGTTTATCGGGACTGCGGACCAATGAGCAGTTCTTC
D gene: -; clone size: -; J gene: TRBJ2-3; V gene: TRBV5-1; CDR3 protein: CATTPPNTDTQYF; CDR3 DNA: TGCGCCACCACTCCTCCGAACACAGATACGCAGTATTTT
D gene: TRBD1; clone size: -; J gene: TRBJ1-2; V gene: TRBV11-1; CDR3 protein: CASSTGQGYGYTF; CDR3 DNA: TGTGCCAGCAGCACGGGACAGGGTTATGGCTACACCTTC
D gene: -; clone size: -; J gene: TRBJ1-2; V gene: TRBV6-1; CDR3 protein: CASSSGDYGYTF; CDR3 DNA: TGTGCCAGCAGTTCAGGGGACTATGGCTACACCTTC
D gene: TRBD1; clone size: once; J gene: TRBJ2-4; V gene: TRBV9; CDR3 protein: CASSPPGQGKNIQYF; CDR3 DNA: TGTGCCAGCAGCCCTCCCGGACAGGGGAAAAACATTCAGTACTTC
D gene: -; clone size: -; J gene: TRBJ1-1; V gene: TRBV7-3; CDR3 protein: CASGEGTNTEAFF; CDR3 DNA: TGTGCCAGTGGGGAGGGGACTAACACTGAAGCTTTCTTT
D gene: TRBD2; clone size: -; J gene: TRBJ2-7; V gene: TRBV5-1; CDR3 protein: CASSPRTSGSYEQYF; CDR3 DNA: TGCGCCAGCAGCCCCCGGACTAGCGGGAGTTACGAGCAGTACTTC
D gene: TRBD2; clone size: -; J gene: TRBJ2-1; V gene: TRBV11-2; CDR3 protein: CASSTKGLARNEQFF; CDR3 DNA: TGTGCCAGCAGCACCAAGGGACTAGCCCGGAATGAGCAGTTCTTC
D gene: TRBD1; clone size: few; J gene: TRBJ1-2; V gene: TRBV12-3/TRBV12-4; CDR3 protein: CASRGQTNYGYTF; CDR3 DNA: TGTGCCAGCAGGGGACAGACTAACTATGGCTACACCTTC
D gene: -; clone size: -; J gene: TRBJ1-5; V gene: TRBV2; CDR3 protein: CASSYFTGNQPQHF; CDR3 DNA: TGTGCCAGCAGTTACTTTACCGGCAATCAGCCCCAGCATTTT
D gene: -; clone size: once; J gene: TRBJ2-7; V gene: TRBV3-1/TRBV3-2; CDR3 protein: CASSQGGNFYEQYF; CDR3 DNA: TGTGCCAGCAGCCAAGGAGGGAATTTCTACGAGCAGTACTTC
D gene: TRBD1; clone size: -; J gene: TRBJ1-4; V gene: TRBV5-8; CDR3 protein: CASSPGGAGEKLFF; CDR3 DNA: TGTGCCAGCAGCCCAGGGGGCGCGGGTGAAAAACTGTTTTTT
D gene: TRBD1; clone size: once; J gene: TRBJ1-2; V gene: TRBV5-1; CDR3 protein: CASSWDRGGGYTF; CDR3 DNA: TGCGCCAGCAGCTGGGACAGGGGGGGCGGCTACACCTTC
D gene: -; clone size: -; J gene: TRBJ2-2; V gene: TRBV7-9; CDR3 protein: CASSLETAANANTGELFF; CDR3 DNA: TGTGCCAGCAGCTTAGAGACAGCCGCGAACGCGAACACCGGGGAGCTGTTTTTT
D gene: TRBD1; clone size: -; J gene: TRBJ2-3; V gene: TRBV28; CDR3 protein: CASSRRTGSTDTQYF; CDR3 DNA: TGTGCCAGCAGCCGCCGGACAGGGAGCACAGATACGCAGTATTTT
D gene: TRBD1; clone size: -; J gene: TRBJ1-6; V gene: TRBV7-9; CDR3 protein: CASSPGGDSRTSPLHF; CDR3 DNA: TGTGCCAGCAGCCCGGGTGGGGACAGCAGAACATCACCCCTCCACTTT
D gene: -; clone size: -; J gene: TRBJ2-3; V gene: TRBV5-1; CDR3 protein: CASSLDSGFLDTQYF; CDR3 DNA: TGCGCCAGCAGCTTGGACTCGGGGTTTCTAGATACGCAGTATTTT
D gene: -; clone size: -; J gene: TRBJ2-7; V gene: TRBV14; CDR3 protein: CASSRGREQYF; CDR3 DNA: TGTGCCAGCAGCCGGGGCCGGGAGCAGTACTTC
D gene: -; clone size: -; J gene: TRBJ2-3; V gene: TRBV5-8; CDR3 protein: CASSRGTGVGDTQYF; CDR3 DNA: TGTGCCAGCAGCCGAGGAACCGGGGTGGGAGATACGCAGTATTTT